These 9 T cell receptor beta chains came from one sample sequenced in a study of regulatory T cells in long-lasting Graves disease. The time point is: newly diagnosed GD, antithyroid drugs for less than 3 months. The TCR library was made from RNA that had been extracted from PBMCs in TRIzol. Building of the TCR beta libraries involved iRepertoire HTBI primers and Arm-PCR of CDR3 regions. TCRdb passed the multiplex PCR reads through MiXCR, listing each CDR3 protein once. The sample yields around 250,000 distinct CDR3 sequences, just over 20% seen once. Specimen: peripheral blood mononuclear cells (PBMCs), collected at new diagnosis, from a patient treated with antithyroid drugs. The receptors stem from a female donor with Graves disease.

This clonotype was found many times. For the CDR3, the DNA is TGCAGTGCTAGAGATAGACGGCTAGCGGGGGGGCGGGAGACCCAGTACTTC. Translated, it gives CSARDRRLAGGRETQYF. The gene calls are TRBV20-1 and TRBJ2-5; 12 bases match TRBD2. Per the germline V gene, CDR1 is DFQATT and CDR2 is SNEGSKA (reference sequence). CDR3 length: 17 amino acids. V dropped 0 bases and J dropped 5; count of bases not matched to a gene: 10.

This clonotype was counted ten times or more. The chain links TRBV10-3 to TRBJ2-7; D unresolved. Germline V gives CDR1 ENHRY, CDR2 SYGVKD. The CDR3 contains 13 residues. V was pared by 6 bases and J by 5 bases, with 14 bases between. This CDR3 reads CAIRPGGRDEQYF. The CDR3 DNA is TGTGCCATCAGACCCGGCGGCCGGGACGAGCAGTACTTC.

This clonotype was counted at least ten times. V is TRBV20-1 and J is TRBJ1-2; D ambiguous. Trimming shortened V by 6 bases and J by 0 bases, and 8 bases separated the two germline ends. Germline CDR1 is DFQATT and CDR2 is SNEGSKA (reference sequence). This CDR3 is built from 12 residues. The CDR3: CSAEQPNYGYTF. CDR3 nucleotides: TGCAGTGCCGAACAGCCTAACTATGGCTACACCTTC.

This clonotype was recorded at least ten times. The V call is TRBV6-1, the J call TRBJ1-1; 8 nucleotides line up with TRBD1. The CDR3 totals 15 residues. J gave up 4 bases and V 3 bases, and 7 bases lay outside the gene matches. The germline gives CDR1 MNHNS, CDR2 SASEGT. CDR3 sequence: CASSEIRGLATEAFF. The CDR3 DNA sequence: TGTGCCAGCAGTGAGATCAGGGGGCTGGCCACTGAAGCTTTCTTT.

V usage is TRBV20-1 and J usage is TRBJ2-6, with TRBD1 as a possible D gene (5 bases). Germline loops: CDR1 DFQATT, CDR2 SNEGSKA (reference sequence). Trimming removed 0 bases from V and 0 bases from J, with 18 bases in between. The length of the CDR3 is 19 residues. The CDR3 reads CSARDEKQVYLSGANVLTF. The CDR3 DNA reads as TGCAGTGCTAGAGATGAGAAACAGGTATACCTCTCTGGGGCCAACGTCCTGACTTTC.

Ten or more counts support this clonotype. The rearrangement links TRBV18 to TRBJ1-1; no clear D gene. The CDR3 consists of 14 residues. Trimming removed 0 bases at V and 5 bases at J, with 10 bases between. Germline lookup yields CDR1 KGHSH and CDR2 LQKENI. The CDR3 is CASSPPSQRTEAFF. The CDR3 nucleotides are TGTGCCAGCTCACCACCAAGCCAGAGAACTGAAGCTTTCTTT.

This clonotype was seen ten or more times. The V call is TRBV19, the J call TRBJ1-5; 9 positions agree with TRBD1. Germline V CDR1 and CDR2: LNHDA, SQIVND (reference sequence). The length of the CDR3 is 17 residues. V dropped 5 bases and J dropped 6; count of bases not matched to a gene: 14. In nucleotides, the CDR3 is TGTGCCAGTAGTGCACGCCCCTTGACAGGGGGGATTCAGCCCCAGCATTTT. Its translation is CASSARPLTGGIQPQHF.

A word on this clonotype: A much larger clone differs by one base, so this may be a read error. This sequence joins TRBV7-6 and TRBJ1-6; tentatively, D is TRBD1 (5 bases). CDR3 length: 15 residues. The V gene's germline CDR1 is SGHVS and CDR2 FNYEAQ. The CDR3 sequence: CASSLGGTDNSPPHF. DNA of the CDR3: TGTGCCAGCAGCTTAGGGGGGACCGATAATTCACCCCCCCACTTT.

This clonotype came up many times. The CDR3 bases are TGTGCCAGCAGAGGGGAAAAACTGTTTTTT. This codes for CASRGEKLFF. The V gene is TRBV28, the J gene TRBJ1-4; D is ambiguous. CDR1 and CDR2 (germline): MDHEN, SYDVKM. V lost 6 bases and J lost 8, with 4 bases in between. The CDR3 is 10 amino acids.